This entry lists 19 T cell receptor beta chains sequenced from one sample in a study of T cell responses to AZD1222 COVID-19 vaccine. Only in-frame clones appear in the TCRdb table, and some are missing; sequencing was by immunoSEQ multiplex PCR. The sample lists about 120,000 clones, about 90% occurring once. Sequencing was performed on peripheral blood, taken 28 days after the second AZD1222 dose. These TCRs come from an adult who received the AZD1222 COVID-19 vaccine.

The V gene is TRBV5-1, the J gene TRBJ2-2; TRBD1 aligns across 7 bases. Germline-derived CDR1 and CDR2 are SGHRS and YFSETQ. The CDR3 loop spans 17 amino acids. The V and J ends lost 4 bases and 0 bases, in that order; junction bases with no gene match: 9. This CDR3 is CASSMAPGTANTGELFF. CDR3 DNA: TGCGCCAGCAGCATGGCCCCCGGGACAGCGAACACCGGGGAGCTGTTTTTT.

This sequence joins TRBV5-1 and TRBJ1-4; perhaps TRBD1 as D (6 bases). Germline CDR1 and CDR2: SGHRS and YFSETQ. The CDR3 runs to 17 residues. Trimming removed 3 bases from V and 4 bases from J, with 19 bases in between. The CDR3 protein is CASSSRGTGLGNEKLFF. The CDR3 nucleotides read TGCGCCAGCAGCTCAAGAGGTACAGGGTTGGGTAATGAAAAACTGTTTTTT.

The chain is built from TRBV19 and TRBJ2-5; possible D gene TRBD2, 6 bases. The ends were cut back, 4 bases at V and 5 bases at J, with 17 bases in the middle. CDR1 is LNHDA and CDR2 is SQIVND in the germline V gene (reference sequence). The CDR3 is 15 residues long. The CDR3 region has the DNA TGTGCCAGTAGTACCTACGGCCCGGGAGCGGAGACCCAGTACTTC. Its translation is CASSTYGPGAETQYF.

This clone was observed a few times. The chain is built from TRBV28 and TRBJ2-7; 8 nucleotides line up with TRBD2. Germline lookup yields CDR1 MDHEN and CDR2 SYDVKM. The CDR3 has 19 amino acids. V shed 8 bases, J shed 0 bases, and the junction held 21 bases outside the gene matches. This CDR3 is CASPMRGVLPYHLSYEQYF. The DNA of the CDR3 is TGTGCCAGCCCAATGCGGGGGGTCCTACCGTACCACCTCTCCTACGAGCAGTACTTC.

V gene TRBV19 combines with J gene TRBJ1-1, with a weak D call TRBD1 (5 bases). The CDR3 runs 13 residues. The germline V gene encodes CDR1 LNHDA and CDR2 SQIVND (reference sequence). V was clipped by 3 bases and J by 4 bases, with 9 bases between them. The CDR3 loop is CASSIWGGTEAFF. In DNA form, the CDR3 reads TGTGCCAGTAGTATTTGGGGGGGCACTGAAGCTTTCTTT.

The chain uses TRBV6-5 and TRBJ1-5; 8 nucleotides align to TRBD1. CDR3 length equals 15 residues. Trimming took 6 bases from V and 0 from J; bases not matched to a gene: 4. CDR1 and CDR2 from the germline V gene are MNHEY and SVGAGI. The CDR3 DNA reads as TGTGCCAGCAGCCCGGACAGGGTTAGCAATCAGCCCCAGCATTTT. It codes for CASSPDRVSNQPQHF.

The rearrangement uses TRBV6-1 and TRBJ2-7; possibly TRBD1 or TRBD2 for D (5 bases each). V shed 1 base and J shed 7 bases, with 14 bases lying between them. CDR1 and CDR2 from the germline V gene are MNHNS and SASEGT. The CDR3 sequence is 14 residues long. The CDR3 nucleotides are TGTGCCAGCAGTGAAGGTCTGGGGGTTGGGGAGCAGTACTTC. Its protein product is CASSEGLGVGEQYF.

Written as DNA, the CDR3 is TGTGCCAGCAGCTTAGGCCTCTATACCGCGGGTGGGTACAATGAGCAGTTCTTC. This sequence encodes CASSLGLYTAGGYNEQFF. This chain joins TRBV11-3 and TRBJ2-1; possible D gene TRBD2, 5 bases. V was pared by 1 base and J by 4 bases, with 20 bases between. The CDR3 sequence is 18 residues long. Germline lookup yields CDR1 SGHNT and CDR2 YENEEA.

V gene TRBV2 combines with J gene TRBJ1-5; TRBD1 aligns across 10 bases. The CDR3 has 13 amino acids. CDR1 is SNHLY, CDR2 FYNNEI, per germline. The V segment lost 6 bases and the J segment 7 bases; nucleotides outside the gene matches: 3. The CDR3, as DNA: TGTGCCAGCAGAGGGACAGGGGAGCAGCCCCAGCATTTT. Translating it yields CASRGTGEQPQHF.

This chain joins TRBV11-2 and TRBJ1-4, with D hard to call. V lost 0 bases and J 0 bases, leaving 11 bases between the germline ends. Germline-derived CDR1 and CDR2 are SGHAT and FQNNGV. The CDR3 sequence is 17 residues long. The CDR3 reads CASSLEAWWTTNEKLFF. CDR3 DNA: TGTGCCAGCAGCTTAGAGGCTTGGTGGACAACTAATGAAAAACTGTTTTTT. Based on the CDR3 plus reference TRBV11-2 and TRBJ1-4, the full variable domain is EAGVAQSPRYKIIEKRQSVAFWCNPISGHATLYWYQQILGQGPKLLIQFQNNGVVDDSQLPKDRFSAERLKGVDSTLKIQPAKLEDSAVYLCASSLEAWWTTNEKLFFGSGTQLSVL.

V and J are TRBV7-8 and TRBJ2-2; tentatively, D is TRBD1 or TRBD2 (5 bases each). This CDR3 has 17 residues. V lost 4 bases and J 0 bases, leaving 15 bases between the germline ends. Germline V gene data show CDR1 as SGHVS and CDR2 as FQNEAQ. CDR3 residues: CASSWSPGAANTGELFF. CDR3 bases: TGTGCCAGCAGCTGGTCGCCCGGGGCCGCGAACACCGGGGAGCTGTTTTTT.

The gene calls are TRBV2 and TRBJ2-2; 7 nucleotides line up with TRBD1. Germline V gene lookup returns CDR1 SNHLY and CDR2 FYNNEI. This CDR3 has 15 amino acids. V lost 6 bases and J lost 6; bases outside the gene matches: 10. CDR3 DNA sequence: TGTGCCAGCAGCACGACAGGGAGTCCCTCCGGGGAGCTGTTTTTT. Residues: CASSTTGSPSGELFF.

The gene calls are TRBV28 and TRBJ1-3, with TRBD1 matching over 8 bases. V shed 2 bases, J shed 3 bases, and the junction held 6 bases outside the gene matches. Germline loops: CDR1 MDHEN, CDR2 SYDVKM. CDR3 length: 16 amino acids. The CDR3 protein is CASSLADRALGNTIYF. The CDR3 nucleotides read TGTGCCAGCAGTTTAGCGGACAGGGCACTTGGAAACACCATATATTTT.

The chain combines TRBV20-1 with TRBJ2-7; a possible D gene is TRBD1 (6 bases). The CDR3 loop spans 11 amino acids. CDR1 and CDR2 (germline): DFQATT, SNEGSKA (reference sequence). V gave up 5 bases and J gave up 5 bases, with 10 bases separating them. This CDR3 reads CSAAGEDEQYF. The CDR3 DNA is TGCAGTGCTGCAGGGGAAGACGAGCAGTACTTC.

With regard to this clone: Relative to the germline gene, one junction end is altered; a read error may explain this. This chain's CDR3 is CASSAGQGVNF. For the CDR3, the DNA is TGTGCCAGCAGCGCAGGACAGGGAGTTAACTTC. The chain uses TRBV11-3 and TRBJ2-7, with 8 nucleotides matching TRBD1. The CDR3 is 11 amino acids. Germline values: CDR1 SGHNT, CDR2 YENEEA.

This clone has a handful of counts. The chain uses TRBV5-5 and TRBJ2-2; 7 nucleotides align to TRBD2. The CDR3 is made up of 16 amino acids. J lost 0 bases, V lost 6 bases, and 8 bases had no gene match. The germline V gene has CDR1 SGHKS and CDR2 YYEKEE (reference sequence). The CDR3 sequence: CASTLLGGANTGELFF. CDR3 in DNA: TGTGCCAGCACCCTTCTGGGAGGGGCGAACACCGGGGAGCTGTTTTTT.

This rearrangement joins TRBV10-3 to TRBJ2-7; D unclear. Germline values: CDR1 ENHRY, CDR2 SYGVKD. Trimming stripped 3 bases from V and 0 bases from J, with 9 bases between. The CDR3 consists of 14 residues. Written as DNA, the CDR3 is TGTGCCATCAGTGATCGGGTGACCTCCTACGAGCAGTACTTC. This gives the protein CAISDRVTSYEQYF.

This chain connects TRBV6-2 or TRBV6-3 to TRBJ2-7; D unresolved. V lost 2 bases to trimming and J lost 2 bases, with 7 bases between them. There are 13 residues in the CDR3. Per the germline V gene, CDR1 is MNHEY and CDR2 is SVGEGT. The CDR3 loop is CASSYQDPYEQYF. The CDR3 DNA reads TGTGCCAGCAGTTACCAGGACCCCTACGAGCAGTACTTC.

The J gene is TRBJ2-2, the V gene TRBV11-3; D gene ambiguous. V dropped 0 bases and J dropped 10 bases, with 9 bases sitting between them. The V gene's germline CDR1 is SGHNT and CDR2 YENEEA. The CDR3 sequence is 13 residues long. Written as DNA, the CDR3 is TGTGCCAGCAGCTTAGATCTAACAGAGGAGCTGTTTTTT. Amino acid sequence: CASSLDLTEELFF. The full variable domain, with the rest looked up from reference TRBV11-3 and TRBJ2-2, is EAGVVQSPRYKIIEKKQPVAFWCNPISGHNTLYWYLQNLGQGPELLIRYENEEAVDDSQLPKDRFSAERLKGVDSTLKIQPAELGDSAVYLCASSLDLTEELFFGEGSRLTVL.